This T cell receptor beta chain originates from a study of blood T cell repertoires in COVID-19. Study-level background: There were acute and convalescent COVID-19 samples, and they came from the United States, Italy and Spain. PBMCs, B-cell-depleted T cells, or T cells provided the cDNA or gDNA that made up the material.

In the authors' methods: Using reference gene primer amplification, nucleated cell counts were estimated. TCRdb's table, derived via immunoSEQ multiplex PCR, lists solely in-frame clones and lacks some. The D gene and trimming were derived from the DNA, and the V and J assignments and clone size from that table. The sample consists of more than 150,000 clones, roughly 85% of them appearing once. V shed 0 bases and J 0 bases; nucleotides not matched to a gene: 4. This CDR3 contains 17 residues. CDR1 is ENHRY, CDR2 SYGVKD, per germline. This clone was counted between two and nine times. Other DNA sequences from this sample encode an identical CDR3 as well.

Input material: peripheral blood. This chain uses TRBV10-3 with TRBJ2-7; 11 bases are a match to TRBD2. The receptor's source is a woman aged 70-85 years with acute or convalescent COVID-19. Here the CDR3 reads CAISESGTSGFSYEQYF. CDR3 DNA sequence: TGTGCCATCAGTGAGTCGGGGACTAGCGGATTCTCCTACGAGCAGTACTTC.